This T cell receptor beta chain is from a study of glioma-infiltrating T cells. Study-level points and caveats: Tissue and blood shared very few CDR3 sequences. Tissue-blood divergence was below expectation in non-neoplastic patients, above in gliomas.

Amplification of TCR alpha and beta CDR3 regions from RNA used iRepertoire nested multiplex PCR. Input was roughly 85-400 ng of tissue mRNA or PBMC total RNA. MiXCR, applied by TCRdb to the multiplex PCR reads, yields one record per CDR3 protein. Of 150,000 to 200,000 distinct CDR3 sequences in the sample, more than 35% were seen once. CDR3 length: 13 residues. The germline gives CDR1 SNHLY, CDR2 FYNNEI. Between the trimmed V and J ends, which lost 4 bases and 11 bases, there was a span of 18 bases. A word on this clonotype: Antigen unknown. Given a much more abundant clone one base away, this may be a read error.

The sample comprised glioma tissue, nonneoplastic brain tissue, or PBMCs (not recorded which). The chain is built from TRBV2 and TRBJ2-7, with D possibly matching TRBD1 (8 bases). The clonotype was recovered from a human donor with low-grade glioma or glioblastoma, undergoing nonglioma brain surgery, or in good health (not recorded which). The CDR3 sequence: CASSADREGEKYF. In DNA form, the CDR3 reads TGTGCCAGCAGTGCGGACAGGGAGGGGGAGAAGTACTTC.